These T cell receptor beta chains were read from a single sample in a study of beta chain features in type 1 diabetes. Using immunoSEQ multiplex PCR, the repertoire was profiled, and TCRdb retains in-frame clones only, with some absent. The sample consists of roughly 610,000 clones, roughly a sixth of them appearing once. Sequences were obtained from naive CD4+ T cells from blood. Receptors originate from a man aged 18 to 29 in good health. The CDR3 runs from the conserved cysteine through the conserved F or W. A D gene is named only where the DNA matches it firmly. Size values are once, few and many counts, or a class for expanded clones, and some rows have none.

V gene	J gene	clone size	D gene	CDR3 protein	CDR3 DNA
TRBV30	TRBJ2-1	-	TRBD1	CAWSLDVRQGRYNEQFF	TGTGCCTGGAGTTTGGATGTCCGACAGGGGCGCTACAATGAGCAGTTCTTC
TRBV6-5	TRBJ1-5	few	-	CASSYSRGYQPQHF	TGTGCCAGCAGTTACTCGCGAGGGTATCAGCCCCAGCATTTT
TRBV4-1	TRBJ2-7	-	-	CASSTITGRGPYEQYF	TGCGCCAGCAGTACTATCACAGGCAGGGGCCCCTACGAGCAGTACTTC
TRBV7-6	TRBJ1-3	-	TRBD1	CASSPHLLMDREVSTIYF	TGTGCCAGCAGCCCTCACTTACTAATGGACAGGGAAGTCAGCACCATATATTTT
TRBV2	TRBJ1-1	few	-	CASILRGTMNTEAFF	TGTGCCAGCATTCTCCGGGGGACCATGAACACTGAAGCTTTCTTT
TRBV4-3	TRBJ2-2	-	-	CASSQDGWGRVTGELFF	TGCGCCAGCAGCCAAGATGGATGGGGCCGGGTCACCGGGGAGCTGTTTTTT
TRBV27	TRBJ1-5	-	-	CASRSQGRVSNQPQHF	TGTGCCAGCAGGAGTCAGGGAAGGGTTAGCAATCAGCCCCAGCATTTT
TRBV7-2	TRBJ1-5	few	-	CASSLGTVSNQPQHF	TGTGCCAGCAGCTTAGGGACGGTTAGCAATCAGCCCCAGCATTTT
TRBV27	TRBJ2-7	few	TRBD1	CASGPGDRVDYEQYF	TGTGCCAGCGGGCCAGGAGACAGGGTGGACTACGAGCAGTACTTC
TRBV6-5	TRBJ2-3	-	TRBD1	CASSYGGQSTDTQYF	TGTGCCAGCAGTTATGGGGGACAGAGCACAGATACGCAGTATTTT
TRBV28	TRBJ2-1	-	-	CASSFGRSNEQFF	TGTGCCAGCAGTTTCGGACGAAGCAATGAGCAGTTCTTC
TRBV28	TRBJ1-2	-	-	CASSSGGQFDGYTF	TGTGCCAGCAGTTCCGGGGGCCAGTTCGACGGCTACACCTTC
TRBV7-2	TRBJ1-5	-	-	CASSAIPGRTQPQHF	TGTGCCAGCAGCGCCATTCCGGGGCGGACGCAGCCCCAGCATTTT
TRBV10-3	TRBJ1-6	-	-	CAINQGGQGTSPLHF	TGTGCCATCAACCAGGGAGGGCAGGGTACTTCACCCCTCCACTTT
TRBV28	TRBJ2-7	-	TRBD1	CASSLTRQGDNEQYF	TGTGCCAGCAGTCTAACAAGACAGGGAGACAACGAGCAGTACTTC
TRBV7-2	TRBJ1-5	-	TRBD1	CASSLESSGGPPQHF	TGTGCCAGCAGCTTAGAATCGTCAGGGGGGCCGCCCCAGCATTTT
TRBV7-9	TRBJ1-5	few	-	CASSLGKGLGSNQPQHF	TGTGCCAGCAGCTTAGGGAAGGGTCTGGGGAGCAATCAGCCCCAGCATTTT
TRBV6-6	TRBJ2-4	-	TRBD2	CASSLTSGVAKNIQYF	TGTGCCAGCAGCCTCACTAGCGGGGTTGCCAAAAACATTCAGTACTTC
TRBV9	TRBJ1-6	-	-	CASSQDSNSPLHF	TGTGCCAGCAGCCAGGACAGCAATTCACCCCTCCACTTT
TRBV28	TRBJ1-4	few	-	CASSLLALGHEKLFF	TGTGCCAGCAGTTTATTGGCCTTAGGACATGAAAAACTGTTTTTT
TRBV5-6	TRBJ1-2	-	-	CASSGTGRDNGYTF	TGTGCCAGCAGCGGGACGGGCAGGGATAATGGCTACACCTTC
TRBV18	TRBJ2-1	few	TRBD2	CASSPSLAGVDEQFF	TGTGCCAGCTCACCATCCCTAGCGGGGGTGGATGAGCAGTTCTTC
TRBV14	TRBJ2-5	few	-	CASSQGRGPYQETQYF	TGTGCCAGCAGCCAAGGCAGGGGCCCGTACCAAGAGACCCAGTACTTC
TRBV28	TRBJ1-6	-	-	CASSEGSYNSPLHF	TGTGCCAGCAGTGAGGGCTCCTATAATTCACCCCTCCACTTT
TRBV5-4	TRBJ2-5	few	TRBD2	CASSSRLAGAMTIGETQYF	TGTGCCAGCAGCTCGAGACTAGCGGGAGCTATGACTATCGGGGAGACCCAGTACTTC
TRBV7-3	TRBJ1-1	few	TRBD1	CASSLTQGAPAF	TGTGCCAGCAGCTTAACGCAGGGGGCGCCTGCCTTT
TRBV7-2	TRBJ2-1	-	TRBD1	CASSFRTGDYNEQFF	TGTGCCAGCAGCTTTAGGACAGGAGACTACAATGAGCAGTTCTTC
TRBV4-2	TRBJ1-2	few	TRBD1	CASSQDRTGPLYGYTF	TGTGCCAGCAGCCAAGACCGGACAGGGCCACTCTATGGCTACACCTTC
TRBV18	TRBJ2-5	-	TRBD2	CASSPGLAPETQYF	TGTGCCAGCTCACCAGGACTAGCCCCAGAGACCCAGTACTTC
TRBV2	TRBJ1-4	-	TRBD1	CAGASDRPNEKLFF	TGTGCCGGAGCATCGGACAGGCCTAATGAAAAACTGTTTTTT
TRBV11-2	TRBJ2-7	few	-	CASSLVGGSLSLYEQYF	TGTGCCAGCAGCTTAGTGGGGGGATCCCTCTCCCTCTACGAGCAGTACTTC
TRBV28	TRBJ2-1	-	TRBD2	CASRASGSVYEQFF	TGTGCCAGCCGAGCTAGCGGGAGTGTCTATGAGCAGTTCTTC
TRBV7-2	TRBJ2-7	-	-	CASSLVAAYEQYF	TGTGCCAGCAGCTTAGTGGCCGCCTACGAGCAGTACTTC
TRBV4-2	TRBJ2-7	-	-	CASSQDSAPGTTYEQYF	TGTGCCAGCAGCCAAGATAGTGCGCCCGGGACAACCTACGAGCAGTACTTC
TRBV29-1	TRBJ1-5	-	-	CSVAGQINQPQHF	TGCAGCGTTGCCGGGCAGATCAATCAGCCCCAGCATTTT
TRBV19	TRBJ2-7	-	-	CASSIGFASYEQYF	TGTGCCAGTAGTATAGGGTTTGCCTCCTACGAGCAGTACTTC
TRBV6-5	TRBJ2-1	-	-	CASSSVRRNEQFF	TGTGCCAGCAGTTCGGTAAGGCGGAATGAGCAGTTCTTC
TRBV13	TRBJ1-1	few	TRBD1	CASSRRQGISAFF	TGTGCCAGCAGTCGGCGACAGGGGATTTCGGCTTTCTTT
TRBV6-5	TRBJ2-2	few	-	CASSYDGRVTGELFF	TGTGCCAGCAGTTACGACGGCAGAGTCACCGGGGAGCTGTTTTTT
TRBV5-1	TRBJ2-2	few	-	CASSLDSGPGELFF	TGCGCCAGCAGCTTGGATTCGGGTCCGGGGGAGCTGTTTTTT
TRBV10-3	TRBJ2-7	few	TRBD1	CAITPGQGYEQYF	TGTGCCATCACCCCGGGACAGGGTTACGAGCAGTACTTC
TRBV4-1	TRBJ1-2	-	-	CASSQTGLKGYTF	TGCGCCAGCAGCCAAACAGGGTTAAAGGGCTACACCTTC
TRBV19	TRBJ1-4	-	TRBD1	CASSTTGDGEKLFF	TGTGCCAGTAGTACCACAGGGGACGGTGAAAAACTGTTTTTT
TRBV7-3	TRBJ2-3	few	-	CASKEDGTDTQYF	TGTGCCAGCAAGGAAGACGGCACAGATACGCAGTATTTT
TRBV7-2	TRBJ2-5	few	-	CASSLNRQAQYF	TGTGCCAGCAGTCTAAATCGCCAGGCCCAGTACTTC
TRBV7-3	TRBJ2-3	few	-	CASSPLPLAGSTDTQYF	TGTGCCAGCAGCCCCCTTCCGTTGGCGGGGAGCACAGATACGCAGTATTTT
TRBV14	TRBJ2-7	-	-	CASSHGQRNEQYF	TGTGCCAGCAGCCACGGACAGAGAAACGAGCAGTACTTC
TRBV6-6	TRBJ2-1	few	TRBD2	CASTGTSGLSGNEQFF	TGTGCCAGCACCGGGACTAGCGGCCTTTCGGGGAATGAGCAGTTCTTC
TRBV9	TRBJ1-2	few	-	CASSVDRNYNYGYTF	TGTGCCAGCAGCGTAGACAGGAACTATAACTATGGCTACACCTTC
TRBV18	TRBJ1-5	few	-	CASSLSGDGNQPQHF	TGTGCCAGCTCACTCTCGGGGGATGGCAATCAGCCCCAGCATTTT
TRBV5-4	TRBJ1-1	-	-	CASSPDGALAEAFF	TGTGCCAGCAGCCCCGACGGGGCTCTGGCTGAAGCTTTCTTT
TRBV9	TRBJ2-2	few	TRBD1	CASTKQDRRTGFGELFF	TGTGCCAGCACCAAACAAGACCGGAGGACAGGGTTCGGGGAGCTGTTTTTT
TRBV5-4	TRBJ2-2	-	TRBD2	CASSQGLAGALGTGELFF	TGTGCCAGCAGCCAGGGACTAGCGGGGGCCCTCGGCACCGGGGAGCTGTTTTTT